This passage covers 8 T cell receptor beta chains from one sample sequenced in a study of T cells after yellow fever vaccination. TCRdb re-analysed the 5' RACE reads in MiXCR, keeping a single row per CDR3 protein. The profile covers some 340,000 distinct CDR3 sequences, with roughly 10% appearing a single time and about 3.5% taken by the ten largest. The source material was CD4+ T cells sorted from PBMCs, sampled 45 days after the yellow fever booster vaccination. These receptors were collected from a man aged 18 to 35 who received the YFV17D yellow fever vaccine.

The CDR3 reads CASIDGGANVLTF. CDR3 nucleotide sequence: TGTGCCAGCATCGACGGTGGGGCCAACGTCCTGACTTTC. The V gene is TRBV3-1, the J gene TRBJ2-6; the D is unclear. Per germline, CDR1 LGHDT and CDR2 YNNKEL (reference sequence). V lost 7 bases, J lost 3 bases, and 7 bases lay in between. This CDR3 contains 13 residues.

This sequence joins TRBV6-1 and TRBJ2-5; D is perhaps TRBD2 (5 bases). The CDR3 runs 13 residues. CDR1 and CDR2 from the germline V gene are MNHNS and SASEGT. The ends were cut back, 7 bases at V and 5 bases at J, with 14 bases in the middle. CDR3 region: CASNPGRGETQYF. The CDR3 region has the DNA TGTGCCAGCAACCCCGGACGAGGGGAGACCCAGTACTTC.

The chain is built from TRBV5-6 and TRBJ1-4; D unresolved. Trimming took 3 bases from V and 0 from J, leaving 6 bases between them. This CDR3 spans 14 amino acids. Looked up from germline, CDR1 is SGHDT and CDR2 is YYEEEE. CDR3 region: CASSSLATNEKLFF. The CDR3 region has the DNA TGTGCCAGCAGCTCGTTAGCAACTAATGAAAAACTGTTTTTT.

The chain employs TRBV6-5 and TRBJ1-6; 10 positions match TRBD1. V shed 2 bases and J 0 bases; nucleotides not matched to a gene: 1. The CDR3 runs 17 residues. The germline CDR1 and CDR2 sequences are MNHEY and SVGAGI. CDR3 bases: TGTGCCAGCAGTTACCGGACAGGGGGCTCCTATAATTCACCCCTCCACTTT. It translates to CASSYRTGGSYNSPLHF.

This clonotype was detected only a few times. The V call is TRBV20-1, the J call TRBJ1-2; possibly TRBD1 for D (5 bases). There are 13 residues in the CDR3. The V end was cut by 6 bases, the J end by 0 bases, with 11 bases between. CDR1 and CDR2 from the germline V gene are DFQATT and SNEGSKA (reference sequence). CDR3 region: CSAKQGSNYGYTF. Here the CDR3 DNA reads TGCAGTGCCAAGCAGGGTTCTAACTATGGCTACACCTTC.

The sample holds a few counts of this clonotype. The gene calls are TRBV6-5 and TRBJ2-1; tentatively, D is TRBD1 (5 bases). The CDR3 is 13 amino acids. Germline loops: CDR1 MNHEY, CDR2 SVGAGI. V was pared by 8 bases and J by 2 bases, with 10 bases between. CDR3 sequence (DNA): TGTGCCAGCGGGGCTAGGCCCTACAATGAGCAGTTCTTC. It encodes CASGARPYNEQFF.

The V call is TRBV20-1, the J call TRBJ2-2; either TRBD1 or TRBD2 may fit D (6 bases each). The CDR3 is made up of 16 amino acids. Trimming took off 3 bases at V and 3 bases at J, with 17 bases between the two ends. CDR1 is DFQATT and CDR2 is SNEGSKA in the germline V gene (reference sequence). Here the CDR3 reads CSASTTGASYTGELFF. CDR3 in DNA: TGCAGTGCTAGCACAACGGGGGCCTCGTACACCGGGGAGCTGTTTTTT.

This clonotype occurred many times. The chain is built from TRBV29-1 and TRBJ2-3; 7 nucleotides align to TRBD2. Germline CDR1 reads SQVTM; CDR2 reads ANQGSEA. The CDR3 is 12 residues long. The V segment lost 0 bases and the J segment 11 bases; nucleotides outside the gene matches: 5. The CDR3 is CSVEDKRGGQYF. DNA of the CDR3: TGCAGCGTTGAAGATAAGCGGGGTGGGCAGTATTTT.